This T cell receptor beta chain appears in the sequencing data of a study of blood T cell repertoires in COVID-19. Study details: PBMCs, B-cell-depleted T cells, or T cells were the source of the cDNA or gDNA that made up the material.

Here immunoSEQ multiplex PCR was the method, and the copy in TCRdb shows in-frame clones only, minus some. The sample consists of 490,000 or so clones, roughly 90% of them appearing once. Study members were between about 18 and 95 years old and lived in approximately 25 US regions. The CDR3 extends over 14 amino acids. Unmatched junction bases numbered 8, after V lost 3 bases and J lost 4 bases. Germline V lookup: CDR1 SQVTM, CDR2 ANQGSEA. The sample consisted of PBMCs or T cells enriched from blood (not recorded which). The origin of this receptor is a woman in her thirties or forties who had recovered from COVID-19. The J gene is TRBJ1-2, the V gene TRBV29-1; TRBD1 agrees at 7 bases. CDR3 bases: TGCAGCGTTGAGTGGACAGGTGCTGTCTATGGCTACACCTTC. Protein product: CSVEWTGAVYGYTF.